Listed below are T cell receptor beta chains from one sample, sequenced in a study of blood T cell repertoires in COVID-19. Method: immunoSEQ multiplex PCR; TCRdb's copy keeps in-frame clones and lacks some. The data contain about 210,000 clones, 92% of them singletons. The material sequenced was peripheral blood. These receptors all come from a man aged 25-45 years with acute or convalescent COVID-19. CDR3s include the opening cysteine and the closing phenylalanine or tryptophan. D genes are given only for firm matches. A clone size is listed for some rows: how often the clone was seen (once, few, many), or a class if it is expanded.

few	TRBJ1-1	TRBD1	TRBV6-6	CASSFPQGGMNTEAFF	TGTGCCAGCAGTTTCCCTCAGGGGGGCATGAACACTGAAGCTTTCTTT
NA	TRBJ2-7	TRBD2	TRBV3-1/TRBV3-2	CASSHHSGRGEQYF	TGTGCCAGCAGCCATCATAGCGGGAGAGGCGAGCAGTACTTC
NA	TRBJ2-4	NA	TRBV4-1	CASSALGVLAKNIQYF	TGCGCCAGCAGCGCATTAGGAGTGTTGGCCAAAAACATTCAGTACTTC
NA	TRBJ1-2	TRBD1	TRBV3-1/TRBV3-2	CASSPPGQGVGGYTF	TGTGCCAGCAGCCCGCCGGGACAGGGCGTTGGTGGCTACACCTTC
NA	TRBJ1-4	NA	TRBV19	CAAGRNEKLFF	TGTGCCGCGGGAAGGAATGAAAAACTGTTTTTT
once	TRBJ1-1	NA	TRBV11-3	CASSLEGQTEAFF	TGTGCCAGCAGCTTAGAGGGACAAACTGAAGCTTTCTTT
NA	TRBJ2-1	NA	TRBV5-5	CASSRIRGSSYNEQFF	TGTGCCAGCAGCCGAATTAGGGGGAGCTCCTACAATGAGCAGTTCTTC
NA	TRBJ1-5	TRBD1	TRBV10-2	CASSPVKTGGFNQPQHF	TGCGCCAGCAGTCCAGTCAAAACAGGGGGGTTCAATCAGCCCCAGCATTTT
NA	TRBJ1-5	TRBD1	TRBV30	CAWSAGTAGQPQHF	TGTGCCTGGAGTGCCGGGACAGCGGGTCAGCCCCAGCATTTT
NA	TRBJ2-5	NA	TRBV4-1	CASSQDRTVETQYF	TGCGCCAGCAGCCAAGATAGAACAGTGGAGACCCAGTACTTC
NA	TRBJ2-7	NA	TRBV18	CASSPLTRQDYEQYF	TGTGCCAGCTCACCTCTGACCCGCCAGGACTACGAGCAGTACTTC
NA	TRBJ2-3	NA	TRBV3-1/TRBV3-2	CASSQGGGTDTQYF	TGTGCCAGCAGCCAAGGCGGGGGCACAGATACGCAGTATTTT
few	TRBJ2-5	NA	TRBV19	CASSLRRDQETQYF	TGTGCCAGTAGTCTACGGCGGGATCAAGAGACCCAGTACTTC
once	TRBJ2-3	NA	TRBV21-1	CASSKVPGVGTDTQYF	TGTGCCAGCAGCAAAGTCCCGGGGGTGGGCACAGATACGCAGTATTTT
NA	TRBJ2-3	TRBD1	TRBV7-8	CASSRTGMYTDTQYF	TGTGCCAGCAGCCGGACAGGGATGTACACAGATACGCAGTATTTT
many	TRBJ1-5	TRBD1	TRBV19	CASSDGTGRNQPQHF	TGTGCCAGTAGTGATGGGACAGGGCGCAATCAGCCCCAGCATTTT
NA	TRBJ1-5	NA	TRBV2	CASSVGGEWEPQHF	TGTGCCAGCAGTGTGGGGGGGGAATGGGAGCCCCAGCATTTT
NA	TRBJ1-2	NA	TRBV7-8	CASSLYGNYGYTF	TGTGCCAGCAGCTTGTACGGGAACTATGGCTACACCTTC
NA	TRBJ2-3	NA	TRBV2	CASSESGSRGTDTQYF	TGTGCCAGCAGTGAATCGGGAAGTCGGGGCACAGATACGCAGTATTTT
NA	TRBJ2-3	NA	TRBV27	CASQQGRDTQYF	TGTGCCAGCCAACAGGGTCGGGATACGCAGTATTTT
NA	TRBJ2-7	NA	TRBV30	CAWNRQGLYEQYF	TGTGCCTGGAATCGGCAGGGACTCTACGAGCAGTACTTC
NA	TRBJ2-1	NA	TRBV27	CASSNLGLAETYNEQFF	TGTGCCAGCAGTAACCTGGGACTTGCCGAGACCTACAATGAGCAGTTCTTC
NA	TRBJ2-3	TRBD2	TRBV5-1	CASSPFSSGSTDTQYF	TGCGCCAGCAGCCCCTTTTCTAGCGGCAGCACAGATACGCAGTATTTT
NA	TRBJ1-4	NA	TRBV10-2	CASSEWGGPNEKLFF	TGCGCCAGCAGTGAGTGGGGGGGGCCGAATGAAAAACTGTTTTTT
once	TRBJ2-5	NA	TRBV5-1	CASSLGPAGETQYF	TGCGCCAGCAGCTTGGGTCCAGCGGGAGAGACCCAGTACTTC
NA	TRBJ2-2	TRBD2	TRBV28	CASSLAGLNTGELFF	TGTGCCAGCAGTCTAGCGGGGCTCAACACCGGGGAGCTGTTTTTT
NA	TRBJ1-5	NA	TRBV19	CASSIGAGDQPQHF	TGTGCCAGTAGTATTGGGGCAGGGGACCAGCCCCAGCATTTT
NA	TRBJ2-7	NA	TRBV28	CASSLWGALLEQYF	TGTGCCAGCAGTTTATGGGGGGCACTACTCGAGCAGTACTTC
NA	TRBJ1-1	NA	TRBV6-6	CASSSTGRDTEAFF	TGTGCCAGCAGCTCAACCGGCCGGGACACTGAAGCTTTCTTT